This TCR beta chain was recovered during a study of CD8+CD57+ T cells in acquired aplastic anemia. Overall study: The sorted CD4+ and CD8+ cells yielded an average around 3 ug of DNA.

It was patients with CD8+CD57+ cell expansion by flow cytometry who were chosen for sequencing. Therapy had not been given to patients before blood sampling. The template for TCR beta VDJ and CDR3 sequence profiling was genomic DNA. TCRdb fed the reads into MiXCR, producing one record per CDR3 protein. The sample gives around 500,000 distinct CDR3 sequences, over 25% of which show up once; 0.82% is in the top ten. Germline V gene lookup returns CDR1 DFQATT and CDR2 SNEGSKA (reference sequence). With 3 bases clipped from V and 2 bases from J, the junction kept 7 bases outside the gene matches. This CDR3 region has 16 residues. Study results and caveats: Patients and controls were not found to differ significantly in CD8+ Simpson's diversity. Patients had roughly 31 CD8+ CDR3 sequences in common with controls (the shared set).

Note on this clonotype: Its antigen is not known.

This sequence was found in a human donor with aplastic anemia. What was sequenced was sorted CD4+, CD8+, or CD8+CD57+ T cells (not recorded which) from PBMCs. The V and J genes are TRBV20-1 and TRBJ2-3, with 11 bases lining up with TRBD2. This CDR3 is CSASSLTSGATDTQYF. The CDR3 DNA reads TGCAGTGCTAGTAGCCTGACTAGCGGGGCCACAGATACGCAGTATTTT.